This TCR beta chain was profiled in a study of T-cell memory formation after mild COVID-19. This CDR3 contains 13 residues. The V end was cut by 6 bases, the J end by 6 bases, with 15 bases between. From germline, CDR1 is DFQATT and CDR2 SNEGSKA (reference sequence). This clonotype was recorded once. No antigen is known for it. The study's findings and limits: Pre-infection memory contained some responding clones, which suggested that cross-reactive memory had joined.

5'RACE, which relied on constant-segment primers, yielded TCR alpha and TCR beta cDNA libraries carrying sample barcodes and UMIs. TCRdb re-analysed the 5' RACE reads in MiXCR, keeping a single row per CDR3 protein. The sample lists approximately 240,000 distinct CDR3 sequences, 15% to 20% occurring once. Material for sequencing was PBMCs or a T cell subset sorted from them (not recorded which). The TCR was taken from a man younger than 35 who had mild COVID-19 (a few samples of this study predate the infection). Cell type and time point are not known. J is TRBJ2-1 and V is TRBV20-1; D unresolved. The CDR3 DNA is TGCAGTGCCCAGGCCAGAGGATTCAATGAGCAGTTCTTC. Its translation is CSAQARGFNEQFF.